Only a few counts were recorded for the clone carrying this TCR beta chain. Its antigen remains unidentified. Germline V lookup: CDR1 SEHNR, CDR2 FQNEAQ (reference sequence). The V gene lost 5 bases and the J gene lost 5 bases, with 15 bases spanning the gap. This CDR3 spans 14 amino acids. This entry is derived from a study of cytomegalovirus exposure and HLA in healthy donors. Whole-study findings and limits: The study designated over 150 TCR beta chains cytomegalovirus-associated.

Assay used: immunoSEQ multiplex PCR; TCRdb lists only in-frame clones, some missing. This table has roughly 280,000 clones, just over 85% appearing once. The sample was PBMCs. The J gene is TRBJ1-2, the V gene TRBV7-9; D remains ambiguous. The sequence derives from a woman aged 18-29 years in good health and CMV-seronegative. This CDR3 reads CASSPILGGYGYTF. The DNA of the CDR3 is TGTGCCAGCAGCCCGATTTTAGGCGGGTATGGCTACACCTTC.